This passage covers 21 T cell receptor beta chains from one sample sequenced in a study of cytomegalovirus exposure and HLA in healthy donors (dated by TCRdb to about 2017). Libraries were prepared through the immunoSEQ multiplex PCR assay. A mixture of 60 forward primers for TCR Vbeta segments and 13 reverse primers for TCR Jbeta segments was used in the multiplex PCR. TCRdb limited this immuneACCESS table to in-frame rearrangements with V and J called. A share of clones is missing; checked studies link under half to unresolved V genes, and the rest is unexplained. This sample gives roughly 110,000 clones in total; around 64% of them show up just once. The ten most abundant clones make up roughly 2.4% of the sample. Material for sequencing was PBMCs. The receptors were gathered from a young woman in good health and CMV-seronegative.

The gene calls are TRBV11-1 and TRBJ2-5, with a tentative D call TRBD1 (5 bases). The closer fit of TRBJ2-7 to the DNA end suggests the J call may be wrong. The CDR3 extends over 14 amino acids. From germline, CDR1 is SGHAT and CDR2 FQDESV (reference sequence). Here the CDR3 reads CASSSAQGANEQYF. The CDR3 region has the DNA TGTGCCAGCAGCTCCGCTCAAGGGGCTAACGAGCAGTACTTC.

This clone has a handful of counts. The gene calls are TRBV7-6 and TRBJ2-1; TRBD2 aligns across 13 bases. V lost 5 bases, J lost 7 bases, and 5 bases stayed unmatched. The CDR3 is 15 residues long. Germline-derived CDR1 and CDR2 are SGHVS and FNYEAQ. This chain's CDR3 is CASSQRGLAGNEQFF. The DNA for the CDR3 is TGTGCCAGCAGCCAAAGGGGACTAGCGGGAAATGAGCAGTTCTTC.

The V call is TRBV28, the J call TRBJ2-6; 9 bases align to TRBD1. Germline V CDR1 and CDR2: MDHEN, SYDVKM. The CDR3 has 17 amino acids. The ends lost 3 bases at V and 0 bases at J; junction bases unmatched: 3. CDR3 coding DNA: TGTGCCAGCAGTTTGTGGACAGGGGACTCTGGGGCCAACGTCCTGACTTTC. It is translated as CASSLWTGDSGANVLTF.

This chain uses TRBV21-1 with TRBJ1-2. TRBV21-1 constitutes a pseudogene. The CDR3 runs to 14 residues. This CDR3 is CACEWERVNYGYTF. In DNA form, the CDR3 reads TGTGCCTGTGAATGGGAGAGGGTAAACTATGGCTACACCTTC.

The J gene is TRBJ1-1, the V gene TRBV28; the match to TRBD1 covers 7 bases. Looked up from germline, CDR1 is MDHEN and CDR2 is SYDVKM. This CDR3 spans 14 amino acids. Losses at the gene ends were 4 bases for V and 1 base for J; bases not matched to a gene: 3. The CDR3: CASSSTGENTEAFF. The CDR3, as DNA: TGTGCCAGCAGTTCAACAGGGGAGAACACTGAAGCTTTCTTT. Full variable domain (missing parts from reference TRBV28 and TRBJ1-1): DVKVTQSSRYLVKRTGEKVFLECVQDMDHENMFWYRQDPGLGLRLIYFSYDVKMKEKGDIPEGYSVSREKKERFSLILESASTNQTSMYLCASSSTGENTEAFFGQGTRLTVV.

The chain links TRBV5-4 to TRBJ2-4; tentative D call: TRBD2 (6 bases). The CDR3 loop spans 14 amino acids. Germline lookup yields CDR1 SGHNT and CDR2 YYREEE (reference sequence). The V end lost 3 bases, the J end lost 2 bases, and 9 bases lay between the germline ends. CDR3 protein: CASSWGDSKNIQYF. The DNA of the CDR3 is TGTGCCAGCAGCTGGGGGGACTCCAAAAACATTCAGTACTTC.

The chain carries TRBV5-4 and TRBJ2-3; D gene unclear. The ends were cut back, 3 bases at V and 0 bases at J, with 2 bases in the middle. This CDR3 has 12 amino acids. In germline, CDR1 is SGHNT, CDR2 YYREEE (reference sequence). The DNA for the CDR3 is TGTGCCAGCAGCTCTAGCACAGATACGCAGTATTTT. Its translation is CASSSSTDTQYF.

The chain is built from TRBV7-8 and TRBJ2-3; TRBD1 matches 9 bases. J gave up 6 bases and V 5 bases, and 3 bases lay outside the gene matches. The CDR3 has 13 residues. CDR1 is SGHVS, CDR2 FQNEAQ, per germline. CDR3 DNA: TGTGCCAGCAGCAGGGACAGGGCCGATACGCAGTATTTT. Translated, it gives CASSRDRADTQYF.

The CDR3 sequence is CASSDGTSKEQFF. The CDR3 DNA reads as TGTGCCAGCAGTGACGGGACTAGCAAAGAGCAGTTCTTC. This rearrangement joins TRBV6-4 to TRBJ2-1; 9 positions agree with TRBD2. The CDR3 spans 13 residues. From germline, CDR1 is MRHNA and CDR2 SNTAGT. V lost 2 bases and J lost 10; bases outside the gene matches: 3.

This clone was seen once. This chain connects TRBV5-6 to TRBJ2-1; TRBD2 matches 10 bases. The V and J ends lost 4 bases and 7 bases, in that order; junction bases with no gene match: 8. The CDR3 is 15 amino acids. Germline CDR1 SGHDT, CDR2 YYEEEE. CDR3: CASSPISGRYNEQFF. The CDR3 nucleotides are TGTGCCAGCAGCCCCATTAGCGGGAGGTATAATGAGCAGTTCTTC.

The chain employs TRBV4-2 and TRBJ1-1; maybe TRBD1 (5 bases). V lost 5 bases and J 1 base, leaving 14 bases between the germline ends. The germline gives CDR1 LGHNA, CDR2 YNFKEQ. CDR3 length: 15 residues. CDR3 in DNA: TGTGCCAGCAGCTACTATGACAGTGAGAACACTGAAGCTTTCTTT. This sequence encodes CASSYYDSENTEAFF.

This sequence joins TRBV5-1 and TRBJ2-1; a weak D match, TRBD2 (5 bases). The germline V gene has CDR1 SGHRS and CDR2 YFSETQ. This CDR3 spans 15 amino acids. V lost 2 bases and J lost 0, with 9 bases in between. The CDR3: CASSLERSSYNEQFF. CDR3 sequence (DNA): TGCGCCAGCAGCTTAGAGCGGAGCTCCTACAATGAGCAGTTCTTC.

This clone has just one count. This chain connects TRBV9 to TRBJ2-3, with D maybe TRBD2 (6 bases). The CDR3 contains 15 residues. CDR1 is SGDLS and CDR2 is YYNGEE in the germline V gene. Between the trimmed V and J ends, which lost 0 bases and 6 bases, there was a span of 14 bases. CDR3 nucleotides: TGTGCCAGCAGCGTAGGTAATAGCGGTGTGGATACGCAGTATTTT. This sequence encodes CASSVGNSGVDTQYF.

V gene TRBV7-9 combines with J gene TRBJ1-2, with TRBD1 matching 8 bases. Germline CDR1 is SEHNR and CDR2 is FQNEAQ (reference sequence). V lost 5 bases to trimming and J lost 4 bases; unmatched junction nucleotides: 6. The CDR3 runs to 14 residues. This CDR3 is CASSPTGAGYGYTF. CDR3 sequence (DNA): TGTGCCAGCAGCCCGACAGGGGCCGGCTATGGCTACACCTTC.

The chain joins TRBV5-1 to TRBJ2-7; the match to TRBD1 covers 9 bases. The ends lost 0 bases at V and 4 bases at J; junction bases unmatched: 8. Looked up from germline, CDR1 is SGHRS and CDR2 is YFSETQ. The CDR3 runs 16 residues. The CDR3, as DNA: TGCGCCAGCAGCTTGGGGGACAGGGACCACCCGTACGAGCAGTACTTC. The encoded protein is CASSLGDRDHPYEQYF. Variable domain in full (rest from reference TRBV5-1 and TRBJ2-7): KAGVTQTPRYLIKTRGQQVTLSCSPISGHRSVSWYQQTPGQGLQFLFEYFSETQRNKGNFPGRFSGRQFSNSRSEMNVSTLELGDSALYLCASSLGDRDHPYEQYFGPGTRLTVT.

In this sample, this clone turned up a few times. Other DNA sequences in this specimen translate into the identical CDR3. In DNA, the CDR3 is TGCAGTGTCCGACTAGCGGGGGGCCCTACCTACGAGCAGTACTTC. Translated, it gives CSVRLAGGPTYEQYF. The chain employs TRBV29-1 and TRBJ2-7; TRBD2 aligns across 13 bases. Germline-derived CDR1 and CDR2 are SQVTM and ANQGSEA. The CDR3 length is 15 residues.

V gene TRBV30 combines with J gene TRBJ2-6; 7 nucleotides agree with TRBD1. V lost 1 base to trimming and J lost 2 bases; unmatched junction nucleotides: 5. The CDR3 runs 16 residues. From germline, CDR1 is GTSNPN and CDR2 SVGIG (reference sequence). CDR3 sequence reads: CAWSDTGAAGANVLTF. As DNA, the CDR3 is TGTGCCTGGAGTGATACAGGGGCCGCTGGGGCCAACGTCCTGACTTTC.

This clone appeared a few times. This chain links TRBV19 with TRBJ2-1; D possibly corresponds to TRBD2 (5 bases). The germline V and J ends were trimmed by 0 bases and 2 bases, with 17 bases remaining between them. CDR1 LNHDA and CDR2 SQIVND come from the germline V gene (reference sequence). The CDR3 loop spans 18 amino acids. The CDR3 spells CASSIDPHLAGTYNEQFF. The CDR3 nucleotides read TGTGCCAGTAGTATAGACCCCCACCTAGCAGGAACCTACAATGAGCAGTTCTTC.

The V gene is TRBV10-3, the J gene TRBJ2-7, with TRBD1 matching 12 bases. Trimming at V came to 6 bases and at J to 5 bases, leaving 5 bases not matched to a gene. This CDR3 has 14 amino acids. CDR1 is ENHRY and CDR2 is SYGVKD in the germline V gene. For the CDR3, the DNA is TGTGCCATCAGGGAGGGACAGGGGGCGAACGAGCAGTACTTC. Translation gives CAIREGQGANEQYF.

The rearrangement links TRBV6-5 to TRBJ1-5; D perhaps matches TRBD1 (6 bases). Germline assignment: CDR1 MNHEY and CDR2 SVGAGI. CDR3 length equals 14 residues. V was trimmed by 7 bases and J by 2 bases, leaving 12 bases between them. CDR3 sequence (DNA): TGTGCCAGCAAGGGGAGACAGGGCAATCAGCCCCAGCATTTT. It yields the protein CASKGRQGNQPQHF.

This chain uses TRBV5-1 with TRBJ2-1; D is possibly TRBD1 (6 bases). This CDR3 has 14 residues. In germline, CDR1 is SGHRS, CDR2 YFSETQ. V was trimmed by 0 bases and J by 3 bases, leaving 7 bases between them. The CDR3 loop reads CASSLEGGYNEQFF. As DNA, the CDR3 is TGCGCCAGCAGCTTGGAAGGGGGCTACAATGAGCAGTTCTTC.